Each of the 9 T cell receptor beta chains below was sequenced from the same sample in a study of Ad26.COV2.S vaccination and SARS-CoV-2 variants. The table came from immunoSEQ multiplex PCR; TCRdb's copy has only in-frame clones and leaves some out. Of hundreds of thousands of clones in the sample, more than 70% are singletons; the top ten hold approximately 1.5%. The treatment denotes: some 19 received Ad26.COV2.S at low or high dose, single or two shots; roughly five received placebo; per-sample allocation not given. Day 63 after the first injection of vaccine or placebo was the sampling time. The sample was peripheral blood, taken in a trial of Ad26.COV2.S vaccine versus placebo. These receptors were collected from a person aged 18-65 years who received the Ad26.COV2.S COVID-19 vaccine or a placebo.

CDR3 sequence reads: CASSPSDGPQETQYF. DNA of the CDR3: TGTGCCAGCAGCCCCAGTGACGGACCCCAAGAGACCCAGTACTTC. The V call is TRBV7-2, the J call TRBJ2-5; no definite D call. The CDR3 has 15 amino acids. Trimming shortened V by 5 bases and J by 1 base, and 14 bases separated the two germline ends. Germline-derived CDR1 and CDR2 are SGHTA and FQGNSA.

CDR3 in amino acids: CASSPRTGIPITGELFF. CDR3 coding DNA: TGTGCCAGCAGCCCGCGGACAGGGATCCCGATCACCGGGGAGCTGTTTTTT. The V call is TRBV9, the J call TRBJ2-2; 8 nucleotides match TRBD1. V trimming: 4 bases; J trimming: 4 bases; junction bases outside the gene matches: 12. The CDR3 spans 17 residues. Germline CDR1 is SGDLS and CDR2 is YYNGEE.

The genes are TRBV27 and TRBJ1-5; D is unresolved. Trimming cost V 2 bases and J 7 bases, with 12 bases left between them. This CDR3 comprises 14 residues. The germline gives CDR1 MNHEY, CDR2 SMNVEV (reference sequence). The CDR3 sequence: CASSLIGMGQPQHF. The CDR3, as DNA: TGTGCCAGCAGTTTAATAGGGATGGGGCAGCCCCAGCATTTT.

The V call is TRBV30, the J call TRBJ2-1; 9 nucleotides align to TRBD1. Trimming removed 0 bases from V and 5 bases from J; junction bases left unmatched: 5. The CDR3 contains 15 residues. The V gene's germline CDR1 is GTSNPN and CDR2 SVGIG (reference sequence). The CDR3 reads CAWSVRDRDDNEQFF. CDR3 nucleotide sequence: TGTGCCTGGAGTGTCCGGGACAGGGACGACAATGAGCAGTTCTTC.

This clone was counted ten times or more. CDR3 sequence reads: CASSDVGSNQPQHF. The CDR3 bases are TGTGCCAGCAGTGACGTGGGGAGCAATCAGCCCCAGCATTTT. This chain links TRBV6-1 with TRBJ1-5; D gene uncertain. Per the germline V gene, CDR1 is MNHNS and CDR2 is SASEGT. Trimming stripped 3 bases from V and 1 base from J, with 7 bases between. The length of the CDR3 is 14 residues.

Notes on this clone: The same CDR3 also results from other DNA sequences found in this sample. V usage is TRBV29-1 and J usage is TRBJ2-7; the D call may be TRBD1 or TRBD2 (5 bases each). Looked up from germline, CDR1 is SQVTM and CDR2 is ANQGSEA. Trimming stripped 7 bases from V and 0 bases from J, with 13 bases between. The CDR3 length is 13 residues. The CDR3 sequence is CSAGDGSSYEQYF. The CDR3 coding sequence is TGCAGCGCCGGGGACGGAAGCTCCTACGAGCAGTACTTC.

This clone was counted a single time. The CDR3 region has the DNA TGCAGTGCTAGTCCTGGGGCCCACTCTGGGGCCAACGTCCTGACTTTC. Protein: CSASPGAHSGANVLTF. The chain is built from TRBV20-1 and TRBJ2-6; TRBD1 might be the D (5 bases). V was cut by 3 bases and J by 0 bases, with 12 bases left in between. The CDR3 covers 16 residues. Per the germline V gene, CDR1 is DFQATT and CDR2 is SNEGSKA (reference sequence).

V is TRBV6-1 and J is TRBJ1-2, with 8 nucleotides matching TRBD1. J lost 7 bases, V lost 1 base, and 11 bases had no gene match. The CDR3 consists of 16 residues. CDR1 and CDR2 (germline): MNHNS, SASEGT. DNA for the CDR3: TGTGCCAGCAGTGAAGAGCCGGGACAGGTTTACAGTGGCTACACCTTC. Its translation is CASSEEPGQVYSGYTF.

J is TRBJ2-1 and V is TRBV19; 7 bases line up with TRBD1. The germline V gene encodes CDR1 LNHDA and CDR2 SQIVND (reference sequence). V trimming: 10 bases; J trimming: 4 bases; junction bases outside the gene matches: 7. CDR3 size: 13 residues. CDR3 nucleotides: TGTGCCACCCAGGGGGTCGGGTACAATGAGCAGTTCTTC. Its protein is CATQGVGYNEQFF.